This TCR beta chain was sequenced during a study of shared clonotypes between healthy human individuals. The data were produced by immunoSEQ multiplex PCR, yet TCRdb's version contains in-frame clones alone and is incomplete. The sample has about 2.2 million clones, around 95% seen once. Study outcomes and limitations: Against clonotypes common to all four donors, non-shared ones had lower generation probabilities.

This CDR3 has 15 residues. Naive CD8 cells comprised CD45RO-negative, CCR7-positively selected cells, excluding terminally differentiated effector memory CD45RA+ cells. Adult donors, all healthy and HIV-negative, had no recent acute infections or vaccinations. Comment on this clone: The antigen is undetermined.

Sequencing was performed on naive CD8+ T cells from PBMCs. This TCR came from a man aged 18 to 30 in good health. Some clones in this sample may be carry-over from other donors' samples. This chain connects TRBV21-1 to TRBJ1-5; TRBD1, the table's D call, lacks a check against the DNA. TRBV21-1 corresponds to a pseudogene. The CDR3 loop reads CAIPVRGTGDQPQHF. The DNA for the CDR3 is TGTGCCATCCCCGTTAGGGGGACAGGCGACCAGCCCCAGCATTTT.